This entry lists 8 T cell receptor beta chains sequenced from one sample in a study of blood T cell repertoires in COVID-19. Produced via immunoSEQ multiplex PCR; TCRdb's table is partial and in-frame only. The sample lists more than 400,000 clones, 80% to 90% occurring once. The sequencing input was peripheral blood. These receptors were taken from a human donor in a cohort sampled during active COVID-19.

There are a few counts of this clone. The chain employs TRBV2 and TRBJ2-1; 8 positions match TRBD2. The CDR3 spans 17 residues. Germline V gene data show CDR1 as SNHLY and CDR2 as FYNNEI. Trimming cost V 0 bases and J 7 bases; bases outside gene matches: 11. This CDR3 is CASSEAGGTRRWNEQFF. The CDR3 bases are TGTGCCAGCAGTGAAGCGGGGGGGACTAGAAGGTGGAATGAGCAGTTCTTC. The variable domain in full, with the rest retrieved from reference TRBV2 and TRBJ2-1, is EPEVTQTPSHQVTQMGQEVILRCVPISNHLYFYWYRQILGQKVEFLVSFYNNEISEKSEIFDDQFSVERPDGSNFTLKIRSTKLEDSAMYFCASSEAGGTRRWNEQFFGPGTRLTVL.

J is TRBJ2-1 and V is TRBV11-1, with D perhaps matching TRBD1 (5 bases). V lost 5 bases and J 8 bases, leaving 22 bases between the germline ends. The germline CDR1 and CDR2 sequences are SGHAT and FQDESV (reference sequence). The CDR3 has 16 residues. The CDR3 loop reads CASSPDGLFQGDEQFF. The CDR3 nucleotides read TGTGCCAGCAGCCCCGACGGGCTTTTTCAGGGTGATGAGCAGTTCTTC.

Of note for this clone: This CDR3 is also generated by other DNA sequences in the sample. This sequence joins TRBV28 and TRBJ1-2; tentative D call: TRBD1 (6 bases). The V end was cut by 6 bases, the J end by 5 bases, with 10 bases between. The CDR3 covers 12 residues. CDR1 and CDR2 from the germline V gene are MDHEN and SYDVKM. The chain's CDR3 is CASSLGGYGYTF. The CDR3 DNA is TGTGCCAGCAGCCTAGGGGGATATGGCTACACCTTC.

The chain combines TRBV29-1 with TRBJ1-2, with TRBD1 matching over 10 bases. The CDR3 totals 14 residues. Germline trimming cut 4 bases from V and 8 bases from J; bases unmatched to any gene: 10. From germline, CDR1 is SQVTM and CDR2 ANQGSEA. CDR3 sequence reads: CSVGPGTGEGGYTF. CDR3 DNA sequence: TGCAGCGTTGGCCCTGGGACAGGGGAAGGGGGCTACACCTTC.

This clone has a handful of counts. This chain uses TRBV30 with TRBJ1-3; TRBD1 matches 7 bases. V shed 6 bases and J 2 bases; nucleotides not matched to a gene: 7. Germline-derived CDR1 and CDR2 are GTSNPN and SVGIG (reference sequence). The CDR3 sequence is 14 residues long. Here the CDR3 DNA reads TGTGCCTGTGAGACAGGGAAGACTGGAAACACCATATATTTT. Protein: CACETGKTGNTIYF.

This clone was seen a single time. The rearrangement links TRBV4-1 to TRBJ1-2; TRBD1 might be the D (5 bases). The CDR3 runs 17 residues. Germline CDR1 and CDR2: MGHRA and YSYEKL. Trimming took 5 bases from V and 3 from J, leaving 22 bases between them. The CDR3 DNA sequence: TGCGCCAGCAGCTCAACTTCTGGGACTATAGCCCACTATGGCTACACCTTC. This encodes CASSSTSGTIAHYGYTF.

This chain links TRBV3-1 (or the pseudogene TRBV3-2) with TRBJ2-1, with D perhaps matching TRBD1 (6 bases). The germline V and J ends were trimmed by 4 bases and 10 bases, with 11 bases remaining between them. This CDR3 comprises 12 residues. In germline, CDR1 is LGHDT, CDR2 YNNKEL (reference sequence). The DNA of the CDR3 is TGTGCCAGCAGCCCCAGGGGCGCGGAGCAGTTCTTC. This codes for CASSPRGAEQFF.

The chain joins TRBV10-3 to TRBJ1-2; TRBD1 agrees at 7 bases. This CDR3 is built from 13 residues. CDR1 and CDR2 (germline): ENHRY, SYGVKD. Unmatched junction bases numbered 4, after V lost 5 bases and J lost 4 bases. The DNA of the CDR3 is TGTGCCATCAGTTCGACAGGGTCCTATGGCTACACCTTC. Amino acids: CAISSTGSYGYTF.